The clone carrying this TCR beta chain appeared a single time. This record belongs to a study of blood T cell repertoires in COVID-19. Study-level information: The analysed material was cDNA or gDNA that came from T cells, B-cell-depleted T cells, or PBMCs.

Sequencing was performed with immunoSEQ multiplex PCR; in TCRdb, only in-frame clones are kept and a portion is missing. The data show about 70,000 clones, with about four fifths seen just once and roughly 6% held by the top ten. The germline V gene encodes CDR1 SNHLY and CDR2 FYNNEI. The CDR3 length is 13 residues. The V and J ends lost 6 bases and 6 bases respectively, with 12 bases between them. The sample was peripheral blood. The chain recombines TRBV2 with TRBJ1-5; unclear D gene. The clonotype was recovered from a woman aged 60-75 years with acute or convalescent COVID-19. The CDR3 here is CASSRQVLQPQHF. In DNA, the CDR3 is TGTGCCAGCAGCCGGCAGGTACTTCAGCCCCAGCATTTT.